What follows is one T cell receptor (beta chain) and its context. Trimming took off 4 bases at V and 8 bases at J, with 22 bases between the two ends. The CDR3 is made up of 16 amino acids. Germline assignment: CDR1 SGHNT and CDR2 YYREEE (reference sequence). The source of the sample is a study of blood T cell repertoires in COVID-19. Study context: Spain, Italy and the United States supplied samples that represented acute and convalescent COVID-19.

In the original analysis: Counts of nucleated cells, estimated from reference gene primer amplification, were obtained. Clones were sequenced by immunoSEQ multiplex PCR, and TCRdb holds only the in-frame ones, with some missing. For V, J and clone size, that table is used; D and trimming come from the DNA. The sample records some 250,000 clones, 80% to 90% being singletons. This receptor was identified in a man aged 25 to 40 with active or convalescent COVID-19. The chain joins TRBV5-4 to TRBJ2-4, with D possibly TRBD1 on 5 matching bases. Sequencing used peripheral blood. The CDR3 region is CASSPAVGHPGDIQYF. CDR3 bases: TGTGCCAGCAGCCCCGCGGTGGGGCACCCTGGCGACATTCAGTACTTC.